The 11 T cell receptor beta chains below were found in one sample sequenced in a study of blood T cell repertoires in COVID-19. The data were produced by immunoSEQ multiplex PCR, yet TCRdb's version contains in-frame clones alone and is incomplete. The repertoire holds 200,000 to 250,000 clones, with about 79% as singletons. The sample consisted of peripheral blood. These TCRs come from a human donor in a cohort sampled during active COVID-19.

V usage is TRBV6-5 and J usage is TRBJ2-7, with D maybe TRBD2 (7 bases). The V end was cut by 6 bases, the J end by 2 bases, with 14 bases between. The germline gives CDR1 MNHEY, CDR2 SVGAGI. The CDR3 is 14 residues long. DNA for the CDR3: TGTGCCAGCAGCCGGGGGGCAGGGCCCTACGAGCAGTACTTC. Its protein is CASSRGAGPYEQYF.

There are a few counts of this clone. The genes are TRBV7-2 and TRBJ1-2, with D hard to call. This CDR3 region has 15 residues. Per germline, CDR1 SGHTA and CDR2 FQGNSA. The V and J ends lost 1 base and 0 bases respectively, with 9 bases between them. CDR3 amino acids: CASSLGTATNYGYTF. Here the CDR3 DNA reads TGTGCCAGCAGCTTAGGTACAGCCACTAACTATGGCTACACCTTC.

The chain couples TRBV19 to TRBJ2-1; D call uncertain. Germline CDR1 and CDR2: LNHDA and SQIVND (reference sequence). CDR3 length: 12 residues. V lost 4 bases and J 5 bases, leaving 6 bases between the germline ends. CDR3 nucleotides: TGTGCCAGTAGTACCTTTAACAATGAGCAGTTCTTC. Translating it yields CASSTFNNEQFF.

The gene calls are TRBV28 and TRBJ2-7; 8 bases line up with TRBD1. CDR3 length: 15 residues. The trim removed 3 bases at V and 3 bases at J, leaving 7 bases unmatched. Per the germline V gene, CDR1 is MDHEN and CDR2 is SYDVKM. The CDR3 nucleotides read TGTGCCAGCAGTTTGTCCGGGACAGGTCACTACGAGCAGTACTTC. As protein: CASSLSGTGHYEQYF.

The gene calls are TRBV5-1 and TRBJ2-7; 8 bases agree with TRBD2. The CDR3 loop spans 15 amino acids. CDR1 is SGHRS and CDR2 is YFSETQ in the germline V gene. V shed 2 bases, J shed 5 bases, and the junction held 9 bases outside the gene matches. The CDR3 reads CASSFQAGVGNEQYF. The CDR3, as DNA: TGCGCCAGCAGCTTCCAAGCGGGAGTGGGCAACGAGCAGTACTTC.

The CDR3 sequence: CASSYDSPSTDTQYF. CDR3 DNA sequence: TGCGCCAGCAGCTATGACAGCCCTAGCACAGATACGCAGTATTTT. This rearrangement joins TRBV5-1 to TRBJ2-3; possible D gene TRBD1, 5 bases. This CDR3 is built from 15 residues. Looked up from germline, CDR1 is SGHRS and CDR2 is YFSETQ. Trimming removed 3 bases from V and 0 bases from J, with 11 bases in between.

This clone is a singleton in its sample. The V call is TRBV7-9, the J call TRBJ2-7, with 7 nucleotides matching TRBD1. The CDR3 consists of 16 residues. In germline, CDR1 is SEHNR, CDR2 FQNEAQ (reference sequence). V shed 3 bases and J 1 base; nucleotides not matched to a gene: 9. The CDR3 DNA follows: TGTGCCAGCAGCTTGGGACAGTCAACTCCTTCCTACGAGCAGTACTTC. Translation gives CASSLGQSTPSYEQYF.

The gene calls are TRBV7-2 and TRBJ2-3; no clear D. The CDR3 has 14 residues. V shed 3 bases and J shed 0 bases, with 7 bases lying between them. CDR1 and CDR2 (germline): SGHTA, FQGNSA. CDR3 nucleotides: TGTGCCAGCAGCTTCCTTTCTAGCACAGATACGCAGTATTTT. Amino acids: CASSFLSSTDTQYF.

As for this clone: At the DNA level, this CDR3 is encoded by other sequences in the same sample as well. The gene calls are TRBV5-5 and TRBJ2-1, with D unclear. The germline V and J ends were trimmed by 0 bases and 6 bases, with 10 bases remaining between them. Germline assignment: CDR1 SGHKS and CDR2 YYEKEE (reference sequence). The CDR3 length is 14 residues. The CDR3 DNA follows: TGTGCCAGCAGCTTGGTCAGTAGCAGCAATGAGCAGTTCTTC. It codes for CASSLVSSSNEQFF.

The J gene is TRBJ2-3, the V gene TRBV5-1; D gene ambiguous. Germline V gene data show CDR1 as SGHRS and CDR2 as YFSETQ. CDR3 length equals 12 residues. V gave up 4 bases and J gave up 3 bases, with 6 bases separating them. The CDR3 loop reads CASSVGTDTQYF. The CDR3 DNA follows: TGCGCCAGCAGCGTCGGGACAGATACGCAGTATTTT. Drawing the rest from reference TRBV5-1 and TRBJ2-3, the complete variable domain is KAGVTQTPRYLIKTRGQQVTLSCSPISGHRSVSWYQQTPGQGLQFLFEYFSETQRNKGNFPGRFSGRQFSNSRSEMNVSTLELGDSALYLCASSVGTDTQYFGPGTRLTVL.

This sequence joins TRBV6-2 or TRBV6-3 and TRBJ2-5, with D possibly matching TRBD1 (6 bases). V lost 5 bases and J lost 2, with 15 bases in between. Looked up from germline, CDR1 is MNHEY and CDR2 is SVGEGT. The CDR3 loop spans 15 amino acids. The CDR3 DNA reads as TGTGCCAGCAGTAGCTCCCCCAGGGGACAAGAGACCCAGTACTTC. It encodes CASSSSPRGQETQYF.